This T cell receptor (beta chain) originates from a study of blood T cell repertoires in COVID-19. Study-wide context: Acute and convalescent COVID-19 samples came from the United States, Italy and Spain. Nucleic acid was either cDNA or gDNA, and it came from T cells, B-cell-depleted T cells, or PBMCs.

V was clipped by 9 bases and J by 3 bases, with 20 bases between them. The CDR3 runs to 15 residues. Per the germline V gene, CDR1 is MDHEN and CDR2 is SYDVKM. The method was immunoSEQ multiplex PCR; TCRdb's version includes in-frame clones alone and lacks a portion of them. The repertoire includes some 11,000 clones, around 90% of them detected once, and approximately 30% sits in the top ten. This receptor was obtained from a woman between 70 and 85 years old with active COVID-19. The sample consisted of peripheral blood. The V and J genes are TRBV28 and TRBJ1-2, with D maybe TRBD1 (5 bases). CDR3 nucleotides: TGTGCCAGTGGGGGAGGCACCCTAATCGACTATGGCTACACCTTC. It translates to CASGGGTLIDYGYTF.